These 16 T cell receptor beta chains were all obtained from the same sample, sequenced in a study of T cell responses to AZD1222 COVID-19 vaccine. Clones were sequenced by immunoSEQ multiplex PCR, and TCRdb holds only the in-frame ones, with some missing. Among 150,000 to 200,000 clones, roughly nine tenths were seen once, and the ten largest hold 1% to 1.5%. This specimen was peripheral blood, taken 28 days after the second AZD1222 dose. The source is an adult who received the AZD1222 COVID-19 vaccine.

The rearrangement uses TRBV3-1 (or the pseudogene TRBV3-2) and TRBJ1-2; TRBD1 might be the D (6 bases). CDR1 is LGHDT and CDR2 is YNNKEL in the germline V gene (reference sequence). This CDR3 spans 13 amino acids. V was pared by 4 bases and J by 4 bases, with 10 bases between. CDR3 bases: TGTGCCAGCAGCCGCGGAGGGGGCTATGGCTACACCTTC. It yields the protein CASSRGGGYGYTF.

The J gene is TRBJ1-2, the V gene TRBV24-1, with 10 nucleotides matching TRBD1. Germline V gene data show CDR1 as KGHDR and CDR2 as SFDVKD. V lost 4 bases and J lost 3; bases outside the gene matches: 10. This CDR3 is built from 17 residues. The CDR3 coding sequence is TGTGCCACCAGTGACCGAACTGGACAGGGGGAACACTATGGCTACACCTTC. Amino acids: CATSDRTGQGEHYGYTF.

V is TRBV7-2 and J is TRBJ2-2; D call uncertain. V was clipped by 4 bases and J by 5 bases, with 8 bases between them. Per germline, CDR1 SGHTA and CDR2 FQGNSA. CDR3 length: 13 residues. The CDR3 protein is CASSYDPTGELFF. Here the CDR3 DNA reads TGTGCCAGCAGCTATGATCCGACCGGGGAGCTGTTTTTT.

The rearrangement joins TRBV7-9 to TRBJ2-2, with 10 bases lining up with TRBD1. Germline V gives CDR1 SEHNR, CDR2 FQNEAQ (reference sequence). Trimming took 6 bases from V and 5 from J; bases not matched to a gene: 12. CDR3 length: 17 amino acids. DNA for the CDR3: TGTGCCAGCAGGCGTGACAGGGGGCTATTAAGGACCGGGGAGCTGTTTTTT. Protein: CASRRDRGLLRTGELFF. The variable domain in full, with the rest retrieved from reference TRBV7-9 and TRBJ2-2, is DTGVSQNPRHKITKRGQNVTFRCDPISEHNRLYWYRQTLGQGPEFLTYFQNEAQLEKSRLLSDRFSAERPKGSFSTLEIQRTEQGDSAMYLCASRRDRGLLRTGELFFGEGSRLTVL.

This chain connects TRBV7-3 to TRBJ1-1; D remains unclear. V gave up 1 base and J gave up 5 bases, with 8 bases separating them. CDR1 and CDR2 (germline): SGHTA, FQGTGA. This CDR3 comprises 13 residues. CDR3: CASSLIAETEAFF. The CDR3 bases are TGTGCCAGCAGCTTAATTGCGGAGACTGAAGCTTTCTTT.

The V and J genes are TRBV6-5 and TRBJ1-5; unclear D gene. Per the germline V gene, CDR1 is MNHEY and CDR2 is SVGAGI. V lost 6 bases, J lost 11 bases, and 17 bases lay in between. The CDR3 consists of 13 residues. As DNA, the CDR3 is TGTGCCAGCAGGAGGGCCACCACCCGAACCCAGCATTTT. It translates to CASRRATTRTQHF.

J is TRBJ2-3 and V is TRBV4-2, with 10 bases fitting TRBD2. This CDR3 region has 16 residues. The V gene end was trimmed by 1 base and the J gene end by 6 bases; junction bases not matched to a gene: 7. The germline V gene encodes CDR1 LGHNA and CDR2 YNFKEQ. CDR3 sequence (DNA): TGTGCCAGCAGCCAAGGGCAGCGGGGGGGCAGGGATACGCAGTATTTT. It yields the protein CASSQGQRGGRDTQYF.

This sequence joins TRBV5-6 and TRBJ2-5; 7 nucleotides agree with TRBD1. CDR1 and CDR2 (germline): SGHDT, YYEEEE. V gave up 0 bases and J gave up 1 base; unmatched junction bases: 0. The CDR3 loop spans 14 amino acids. For the CDR3, the DNA is TGTGCCAGCAGCTTGGAGGGGGCCCAAGAGACCCAGTACTTC. Amino acid sequence: CASSLEGAQETQYF.

This clone was detected only once. The V gene is TRBV2, the J gene TRBJ1-2; D is undetermined. V lost 8 bases and J lost 0, with 7 bases in between. The CDR3 is 12 residues long. From germline, CDR1 is SNHLY and CDR2 FYNNEI. The chain's CDR3 is CASALANYGYTF. In DNA form, the CDR3 reads TGTGCCAGCGCCTTAGCTAACTATGGCTACACCTTC.

CDR3 in DNA: TGTGCCAGAAAGACAGGGCGATTATATGGCTACACCTTC. Protein product: CARKTGRLYGYTF. The chain has TRBV2 and TRBJ1-2, with 7 bases that match TRBD1. The CDR3 covers 13 residues. The trim removed 9 bases at V and 5 bases at J, leaving 9 bases unmatched. In germline, CDR1 is SNHLY, CDR2 FYNNEI.

V usage is TRBV7-7 and J usage is TRBJ2-1, with 11 nucleotides matching TRBD2. The CDR3 is 17 residues long. Per germline, CDR1 SSHAT and CDR2 FNYEAQ (reference sequence). V lost 4 bases, J lost 3 bases, and 8 bases stayed unmatched. The CDR3 bases are TGTGCCAGCAGCTCAGCCCGGGGACTAGCGGACTACAATGAGCAGTTCTTC. The encoded protein is CASSSARGLADYNEQFF.

The chain couples TRBV7-9 to TRBJ2-5; D is perhaps TRBD1 (7 bases). The germline V and J ends were trimmed by 5 bases and 10 bases, with 26 bases remaining between them. Germline assignment: CDR1 SEHNR and CDR2 FQNEAQ (reference sequence). The CDR3 is 16 amino acids. CDR3 region: CASSLLLGGGSEGQYF. DNA for the CDR3: TGTGCCAGCAGCCTTCTACTAGGAGGGGGCTCAGAGGGCCAGTACTTC.

In DNA form, the CDR3 reads TGTGCCAGCAGTTTATCAGCGGGCTACCAAGAGACCCAGTACTTC. Amino acids: CASSLSAGYQETQYF. The chain is built from TRBV6-5 and TRBJ2-5; D perhaps matches TRBD2 (6 bases). The CDR3 loop spans 15 amino acids. Per the germline V gene, CDR1 is MNHEY and CDR2 is SVGAGI. V was shortened by 4 bases and J by 0 bases, with 12 bases between the two germline ends.

This chain connects TRBV5-4 to TRBJ2-5; D is possibly TRBD1 (6 bases). Trimming cost V 4 bases and J 2 bases, with 9 bases left between them. The germline V gene encodes CDR1 SGHNT and CDR2 YYREEE (reference sequence). CDR3 size: 13 residues. CDR3 coding DNA: TGTGCCAGCAGCCGGACAGTGCAAGAGACCCAGTACTTC. Translated, it gives CASSRTVQETQYF.

The chain couples TRBV24-1 to TRBJ2-5, with no clear D. This CDR3 has 14 amino acids. CDR1 and CDR2 (germline): KGHDR, SFDVKD. Trimming took 7 bases from V and 2 from J, leaving 13 bases between them. CDR3 nucleotide sequence: TGTGCCACCAGAACGACGTTATCGCAAGAGACCCAGTACTTC. Translated: CATRTTLSQETQYF.

The genes are TRBV6-4 and TRBJ1-1; D remains unclear. There are 15 residues in the CDR3. The V end lost 2 bases, the J end lost 0 bases, and 10 bases lay between the germline ends. Germline V CDR1 and CDR2: MRHNA, SNTAGT. The DNA of the CDR3 is TGTGCCAGCAGTGACAGGAAAGTGGTGAACACTGAAGCTTTCTTT. Amino acids: CASSDRKVVNTEAFF.